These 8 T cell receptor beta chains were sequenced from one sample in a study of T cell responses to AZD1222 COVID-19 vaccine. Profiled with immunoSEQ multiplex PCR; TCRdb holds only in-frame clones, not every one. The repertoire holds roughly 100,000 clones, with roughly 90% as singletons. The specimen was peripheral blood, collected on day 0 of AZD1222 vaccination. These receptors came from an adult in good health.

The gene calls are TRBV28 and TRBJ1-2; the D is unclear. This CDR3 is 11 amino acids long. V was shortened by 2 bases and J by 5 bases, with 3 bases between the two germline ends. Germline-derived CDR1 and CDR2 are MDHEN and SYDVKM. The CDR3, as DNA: TGTGCCAGCAGTTTACATTATGGCTACACCTTC. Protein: CASSLHYGYTF.

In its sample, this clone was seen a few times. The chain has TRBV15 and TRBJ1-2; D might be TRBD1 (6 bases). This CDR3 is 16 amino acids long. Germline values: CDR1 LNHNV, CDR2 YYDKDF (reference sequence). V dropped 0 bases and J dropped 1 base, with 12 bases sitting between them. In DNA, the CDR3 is TGTGCCACCAGCAGAGATGTCGGACAGCTTAACTATGGCTACACCTTC. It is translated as CATSRDVGQLNYGYTF.

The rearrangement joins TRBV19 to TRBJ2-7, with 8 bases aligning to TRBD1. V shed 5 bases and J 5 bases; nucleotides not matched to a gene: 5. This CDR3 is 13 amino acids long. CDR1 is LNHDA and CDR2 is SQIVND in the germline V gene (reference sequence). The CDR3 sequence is CASSVQGADEQYF. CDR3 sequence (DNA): TGTGCCAGTAGTGTCCAGGGGGCGGACGAGCAGTACTTC.

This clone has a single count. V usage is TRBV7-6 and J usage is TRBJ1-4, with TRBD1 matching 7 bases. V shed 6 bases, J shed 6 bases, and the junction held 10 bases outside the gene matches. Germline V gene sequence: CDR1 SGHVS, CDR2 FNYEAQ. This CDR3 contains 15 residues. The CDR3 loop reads CASRQTGSPYEKLFF. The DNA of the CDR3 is TGTGCCAGCAGACAGACAGGGTCTCCTTATGAAAAACTGTTTTTT.

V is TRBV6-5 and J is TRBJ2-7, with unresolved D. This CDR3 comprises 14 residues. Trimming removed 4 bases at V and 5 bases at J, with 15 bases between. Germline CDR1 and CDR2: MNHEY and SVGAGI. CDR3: CASSWYSIVDEQYF. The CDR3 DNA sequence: TGTGCCAGCAGTTGGTACAGTATCGTGGACGAGCAGTACTTC.

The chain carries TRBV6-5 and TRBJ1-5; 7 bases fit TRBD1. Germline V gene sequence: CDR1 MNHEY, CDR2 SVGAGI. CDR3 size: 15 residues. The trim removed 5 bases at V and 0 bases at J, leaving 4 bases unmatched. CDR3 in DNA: TGTGCCAGCAGTCCACAGGGGAGTAGCAATCAGCCCCAGCATTTT. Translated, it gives CASSPQGSSNQPQHF.

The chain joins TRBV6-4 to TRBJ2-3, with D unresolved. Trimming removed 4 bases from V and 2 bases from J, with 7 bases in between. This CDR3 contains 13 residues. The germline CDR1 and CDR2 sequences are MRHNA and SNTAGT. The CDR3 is CASSAHDTDTQYF. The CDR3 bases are TGTGCCAGCAGTGCCCACGACACAGATACGCAGTATTTT.

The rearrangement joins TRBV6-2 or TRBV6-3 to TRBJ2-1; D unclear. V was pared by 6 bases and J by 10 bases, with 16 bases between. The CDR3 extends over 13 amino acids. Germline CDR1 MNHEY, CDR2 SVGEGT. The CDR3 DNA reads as TGTGCCAGCAGCCCCTTGTCCTATGGGGAGCAGTTCTTC. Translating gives CASSPLSYGEQFF.